The 5 T cell receptor beta chains reported below all come from one sample, sequenced in a study of T cell responses to AZD1222 COVID-19 vaccine. Sequencing used immunoSEQ multiplex PCR; TCRdb keeps in-frame clones, though not all of them. The data hold about 130,000 clones, with roughly 90% observed a single time. The starting material was peripheral blood, obtained on day 0 of AZD1222 vaccination. These receptors were collected from an adult in good health.

As DNA, the CDR3 is TGTGCCAGCAGCTTCGATGAGCGGAATGAGCAGTTCTTC. Protein sequence: CASSFDERNEQFF. The V call is TRBV5-4, the J call TRBJ2-1, with D perhaps matching TRBD2 (5 bases). In germline, CDR1 is SGHNT, CDR2 YYREEE (reference sequence). Trimming removed 2 bases from V and 7 bases from J, with 10 bases in between. The CDR3 is 13 residues long.

The chain couples TRBV21-1 to TRBJ1-2; TRBD1 reflects the table's D call only, with no check against the DNA. TRBV21-1 is a listed pseudogene. The CDR3 is 19 residues long. CDR3: CASSKVHRRRTGAFYGYTF. CDR3 coding DNA: TGTGCCAGCAGCAAAGTCCATAGGAGGAGGACAGGAGCGTTCTATGGCTACACCTTC.

This clone showed up just a few times. The V gene is TRBV6-2 or TRBV6-3, the J gene TRBJ1-1, with no clear D. Trimming removed 6 bases from V and 5 bases from J, with 7 bases in between. CDR3 length: 11 residues. Germline V gene lookup returns CDR1 MNHEY and CDR2 SVGEGT. CDR3 bases: TGTGCCAGCAGCCCTCGGACTGAAGCTTTCTTT. Protein sequence: CASSPRTEAFF.

Here the CDR3 reads CASSVQQANSPLHF. The CDR3 DNA sequence: TGTGCCAGCAGTGTTCAACAGGCTAATTCACCCCTCCACTTT. The chain recombines TRBV2 with TRBJ1-6; TRBD1 might be the D (5 bases). V lost 4 bases and J lost 6, with 10 bases in between. In germline, CDR1 is SNHLY, CDR2 FYNNEI. The CDR3 covers 14 residues.

This chain uses TRBV19 with TRBJ2-2; a possible D gene is TRBD2 (6 bases). CDR3 length equals 17 residues. V lost 2 bases and J 6 bases, leaving 19 bases between the germline ends. Per the germline V gene, CDR1 is LNHDA and CDR2 is SQIVND (reference sequence). The CDR3 reads CASSITGVGIKAGELFF. The CDR3 coding sequence is TGTGCCAGTAGTATAACGGGGGTTGGGATCAAGGCCGGGGAGCTGTTTTTT.